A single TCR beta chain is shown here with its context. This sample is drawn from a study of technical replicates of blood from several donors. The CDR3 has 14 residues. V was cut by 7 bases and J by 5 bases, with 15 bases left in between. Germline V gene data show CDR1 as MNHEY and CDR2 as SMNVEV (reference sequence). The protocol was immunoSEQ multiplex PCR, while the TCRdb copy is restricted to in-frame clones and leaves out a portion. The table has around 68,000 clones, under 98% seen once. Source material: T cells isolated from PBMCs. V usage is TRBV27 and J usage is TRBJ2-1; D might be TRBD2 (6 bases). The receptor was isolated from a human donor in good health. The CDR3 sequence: CASKGLPLNNEQFF. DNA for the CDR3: TGTGCCAGCAAAGGACTACCTCTCAACAATGAGCAGTTCTTC.